Following are 19 T cell receptor beta chains from one sample sequenced in a study of Graves' ophthalmopathy and Graves' hyperthyroidism (dated by TCRdb to 2017 to 2018). The reads were generated on an Illumina HiSeq 2000. For repertoire sequencing, the TCR beta CDR3 regions were amplified from RNA transcripts. A first-round RT-PCR used HTBI primers with the Qiagen OneStep RT-PCR kit, followed by a second-round multiplex PCR, size selection and purification. TCRdb reanalyzed the raw reads on its own, using fastp at Q25 for trimming and MiXCR for clone calling, and kept in-frame beta chains. Every entry covers one CDR3 protein and lists the most common genes and DNA from its rows. A total of over 500,000 distinct CDR3 sequences appear in this sample, 22% of them only once. Of the sample, roughly 6.9% falls within the top ten clones. Sequences were obtained from peripheral blood. The source is a young woman with stable Graves' hyperthyroidism. Some clones in this sample may be carry-over from other donors' samples. Donor details come from another sample of the same person, matched by shared clones.

This clonotype was seen many times. The chain has TRBV2 and TRBJ2-7; TRBD2 agrees at 11 bases. The CDR3 consists of 15 residues. V shed 4 bases and J 6 bases; nucleotides not matched to a gene: 8. The germline V gene has CDR1 SNHLY and CDR2 FYNNEI. CDR3 nucleotides: TGTGCCAGCAGTGCTAGCGGGAGGCGCCTTGGCGAGCAGTACTTC. Amino acid sequence: CASSASGRRLGEQYF.

This clonotype has at least ten counts. The chain couples TRBV6-5 to TRBJ2-7, with 8 nucleotides matching TRBD1. Germline V gene data show CDR1 as MNHEY and CDR2 as SVGAGI. This CDR3 comprises 16 residues. With V trimmed by 0 bases and J by 3 bases, 7 bases remained unmatched. DNA for the CDR3: TGTGCCAGCAGTTACTCTTTCGCGGGACAGGACTACGAGCAGTACTTC. Its protein product is CASSYSFAGQDYEQYF.

This clonotype was counted only a few times. The rearrangement links TRBV6-2 or TRBV6-3 to TRBJ2-2; 9 nucleotides match TRBD2. Trimming removed 2 bases from V and 6 bases from J; junction bases left unmatched: 13. The CDR3 loop spans 18 amino acids. Germline assignment: CDR1 MNHEY and CDR2 SVGEGT. CDR3 residues: CASSYLRGGRAGAGELFF. The CDR3 DNA reads as TGTGCCAGCAGTTACCTCCGTGGCGGGAGGGCCGGGGCCGGGGAGCTGTTTTTT.

The chain recombines TRBV4-1 with TRBJ2-2, with D perhaps TRBD2 (5 bases). The CDR3 sequence is 14 residues long. Trimming cost V 5 bases and J 9 bases, with 16 bases left between them. Germline CDR1 MGHRA, CDR2 YSYEKL. This CDR3 reads CASSIPGSLRELFF. Here the CDR3 DNA reads TGCGCCAGCAGCATCCCGGGATCCCTCCGGGAGCTGTTTTTT.

This clonotype was seen a handful of times. V is TRBV20-1 and J is TRBJ1-2, with 9 positions matching TRBD1. Germline CDR1 DFQATT, CDR2 SNEGSKA (reference sequence). The CDR3 covers 13 residues. V lost 5 bases to trimming and J lost 8 bases; unmatched junction nucleotides: 9. The CDR3, as DNA: TGCAGTGCTGCCGGGACAGGGCCTCGGGGCTACACCTTC. Translation gives CSAAGTGPRGYTF.

This clonotype was counted at least ten times. The chain has TRBV20-1 and TRBJ1-2, with D possibly matching TRBD1 (5 bases). The CDR3 is made up of 12 amino acids. Germline CDR1 DFQATT, CDR2 SNEGSKA (reference sequence). Trimming took 4 bases from V and 4 from J, leaving 10 bases between them. CDR3 amino acids: CSATGTPYGYTF. Written as DNA, the CDR3 is TGCAGTGCTACCGGGACGCCCTATGGCTACACCTTC.

This clonotype has a count of ten or more. The chain has TRBV5-1 and TRBJ2-2, with a tentative D call TRBD1 (5 bases). CDR1 and CDR2 (germline): SGHRS, YFSETQ. The CDR3 extends over 14 amino acids. The V and J ends lost 7 bases and 2 bases respectively, with 12 bases between them. The DNA for the CDR3 is TGCGCCAGCCACCCGACAGCCAACACCGGGGAGCTGTTTTTT. Translation: CASHPTANTGELFF.

This clonotype was seen at least ten times. CDR3 protein: CASSAQGYGAYEQYF. The CDR3 DNA sequence: TGTGCCAGCAGCGCACAGGGTTACGGGGCCTACGAGCAGTACTTC. V and J are TRBV5-6 and TRBJ2-7; a possible D gene is TRBD1 (6 bases). This CDR3 comprises 15 residues. Germline CDR1 SGHDT, CDR2 YYEEEE. V lost 4 bases and J lost 2, with 16 bases in between.

This clonotype was counted many times. The rearrangement links TRBV11-1 to TRBJ1-1; no clear D gene. This CDR3 contains 16 residues. CDR1 is SGHAT, CDR2 FQDESV, per germline (reference sequence). Trimming took 4 bases from V and 5 from J, leaving 20 bases between them. The CDR3 region has the DNA TGTGCCAGCAGCTACTCGGACTGGGTTGGAGATACTGAAGCTTTCTTT. Translating gives CASSYSDWVGDTEAFF.

This clonotype was picked up many times. The chain combines TRBV11-3 with TRBJ1-6, with D unresolved. The CDR3 spans 15 residues. Germline V lookup: CDR1 SGHNT, CDR2 YENEEA. Trimming removed 2 bases at V and 2 bases at J, with 7 bases between. The CDR3 spells CASSLTGAYNSPLHF. The CDR3 coding sequence is TGTGCCAGCAGCTTAACTGGCGCCTATAATTCACCCCTCCACTTT. Full variable domain (rest looked up from reference TRBV11-3 and TRBJ1-6): EAGVVQSPRYKIIEKKQPVAFWCNPISGHNTLYWYLQNLGQGPELLIRYENEEAVDDSQLPKDRFSAERLKGVDSTLKIQPAELGDSAVYLCASSLTGAYNSPLHFGNGTRLTVT.

With respect to this clonotype: One base away lies a much larger clone, so this may be a sequencing read error. This chain joins TRBV6-2 or TRBV6-3 and TRBJ2-5; a weak D match, TRBD1 (5 bases). The CDR3 has 13 residues. Trimming took 4 bases from V and 8 from J, leaving 14 bases between them. Germline CDR1 reads MNHEY; CDR2 reads SVGEGT. The CDR3 nucleotides read TGTGCCAGCAGTTCGCGTCAGGGTGATACCCAGTACTTC. It is translated as CASSSRQGDTQYF.

This clonotype was recorded many times. The chain joins TRBV28 to TRBJ1-1; no clear D gene. This CDR3 contains 13 residues. Germline CDR1 MDHEN, CDR2 SYDVKM. V gave up 5 bases and J gave up 3 bases, with 10 bases separating them. CDR3 nucleotide sequence: TGTGCCAGCAGTGGGCACCCGGACACTGAAGCTTTCTTT. Translating gives CASSGHPDTEAFF.

The V gene is TRBV12-3 or TRBV12-4, the J gene TRBJ2-2, with D perhaps matching TRBD1 or TRBD2 (6 bases each). This CDR3 has 15 residues. Between the trimmed V and J ends, which lost 2 bases and 5 bases, there was a span of 12 bases. Written as DNA, the CDR3 is TGTGCCAGCAGTTTAACGGGGGCTTTAACCGGGGAGCTGTTTTTT. Translating it yields CASSLTGALTGELFF.

This clonotype was seen many times. The chain has TRBV30 and TRBJ1-2, with D hard to call. Between the trimmed V and J ends, which lost 2 bases and 5 bases, there was a span of 9 bases. This CDR3 has 12 amino acids. Germline CDR1 and CDR2: GTSNPN and SVGIG (reference sequence). The CDR3 sequence is CAWSPGPYGYTF. CDR3 nucleotide sequence: TGTGCCTGGAGTCCAGGCCCTTATGGCTACACCTTC.

This clonotype was seen a few times. The V and J genes are TRBV6-1 and TRBJ2-3, with D possibly TRBD1 on 5 matching bases. The CDR3 has 14 residues. CDR1 and CDR2 from the germline V gene are MNHNS and SASEGT. Trimming pared 4 bases from V and 0 bases from J, leaving 8 bases between. CDR3 amino acids: CASSARQSTDTQYF. The CDR3 DNA sequence: TGTGCCAGCAGTGCCAGACAGAGCACAGATACGCAGTATTTT.

This chain links TRBV6-2 or TRBV6-3 with TRBJ2-7; D uncertain. The CDR3 runs 11 residues. Trimming pared 4 bases from V and 12 bases from J, leaving 13 bases between. Germline lookup yields CDR1 MNHEY and CDR2 SVGEGT. Here the CDR3 reads CASSSPPGWYF. CDR3 sequence (DNA): TGTGCCAGCAGTTCTCCCCCGGGCTGGTACTTC.

In this sample, this clonotype turned up many times. V is TRBV5-6 and J is TRBJ1-6; possible D gene TRBD1, 5 bases. The germline V gene has CDR1 SGHDT and CDR2 YYEEEE. The CDR3 loop spans 14 amino acids. The V gene lost 5 bases and the J gene lost 8 bases, with 14 bases spanning the gap. As DNA, the CDR3 is TGTGCCAGCAGTCCCGGGACTCCAGATTCACCCCTCCACTTT. Translation: CASSPGTPDSPLHF.

The rearrangement links TRBV28 to TRBJ1-6; the D gene is possibly TRBD1 (6 bases). The V end was cut by 2 bases, the J end by 4 bases, with 12 bases between. The CDR3 sequence is 16 residues long. Germline lookup yields CDR1 MDHEN and CDR2 SYDVKM. The CDR3 is CASSLPGGTYNSPLHF. CDR3 coding DNA: TGTGCCAGCAGTTTACCTGGGGGGACATATAATTCACCCCTCCACTTT. The complete variable domain, with remaining parts taken from reference TRBV28 and TRBJ1-6, reads DVKVTQSSRYLVKRTGEKVFLECVQDMDHENMFWYRQDPGLGLRLIYFSYDVKMKEKGDIPEGYSVSREKKERFSLILESASTNQTSMYLCASSLPGGTYNSPLHFGNGTRLTVT.

This clonotype was seen ten or more times. The chain has TRBV2 and TRBJ1-1, with TRBD1 matching over 8 bases. CDR1 and CDR2 (germline): SNHLY, FYNNEI. With 3 bases clipped from V and 0 bases from J, the junction kept 3 bases outside the gene matches. The CDR3 runs to 15 residues. The CDR3 loop reads CASSERTGMNTEAFF. CDR3 DNA: TGTGCCAGCAGTGAGAGGACAGGGATGAACACTGAAGCTTTCTTT.